The 9 T cell receptor beta chains presented below share a single source sample, sequenced in a study of Graves' ophthalmopathy and Graves' hyperthyroidism. The TCR beta CDR3 regions underwent amplification from RNA transcripts. HTBI-primed first-round RT-PCR preceded second-round multiplex PCR. Each CDR3 protein gets one entry after TCRdb re-called the multiplex PCR reads with MiXCR. The table includes over 150,000 distinct CDR3 sequences, 30% to 45% detected once. Input material: peripheral blood. These receptor sequences come from a woman aged 40 to 55 with Graves' ophthalmopathy.

This clonotype was seen many times. V is TRBV20-1 and J is TRBJ1-2; unclear D gene. There are 11 residues in the CDR3. The germline V and J ends were trimmed by 7 bases and 2 bases, with 8 bases remaining between them. CDR1 and CDR2 from the germline V gene are DFQATT and SNEGSKA (reference sequence). The CDR3 protein is CSDVPNYGYTF. DNA for the CDR3: TGCAGTGATGTCCCAAACTATGGCTACACCTTC.

The table lists this clonotype with many counts. The rearrangement links TRBV7-9 to TRBJ2-5, with 8 bases identical to TRBD1. The CDR3 loop spans 14 amino acids. CDR1 and CDR2 (germline): SEHNR, FQNEAQ (reference sequence). The V and J ends lost 5 bases and 5 bases, in that order; junction bases with no gene match: 7. The DNA for the CDR3 is TGTGCCAGCAGCCCGGACAGGGTTGGGGAGACCCAGTACTTC. It codes for CASSPDRVGETQYF.

V is TRBV7-2 and J is TRBJ1-2; TRBD1 matches at 7 bases. The CDR3 runs 14 residues. The ends lost 5 bases at V and 4 bases at J; junction bases unmatched: 7. Germline CDR1 SGHTA, CDR2 FQGNSA. For the CDR3, the DNA is TGTGCCAGCAGCACGGACCGGGACAGCTATGGCTACACCTTC. This encodes CASSTDRDSYGYTF.

The chain is built from TRBV7-2 and TRBJ2-5, with D perhaps TRBD1 (5 bases). Trimming removed 5 bases from V and 4 bases from J, with 14 bases in between. This CDR3 has 14 amino acids. CDR1 and CDR2 (germline): SGHTA, FQGNSA. CDR3 sequence: CASSAWGTPETQYF. DNA of the CDR3: TGTGCCAGCAGCGCTTGGGGCACCCCAGAGACCCAGTACTTC. The complete variable domain, with remaining parts taken from reference TRBV7-2 and TRBJ2-5, reads GAGVSQSPSNKVTEKGKDVELRCDPISGHTALYWYRQSLGQGLEFLIYFQGNSAPDKSGLPSDRFSAERTGGSVSTLTIQRTQQEDSAVYLCASSAWGTPETQYFGPGTRLLVL.

The table lists this clonotype with many counts. This chain uses TRBV27 with TRBJ2-2; D tentatively reads TRBD1 or TRBD2 (5 bases each). V was pared by 6 bases and J by 0 bases, with 11 bases between. CDR3 size: 15 residues. Germline loops: CDR1 MNHEY, CDR2 SMNVEV (reference sequence). As DNA, the CDR3 is TGTGCCAGCAGCCTACCGGGACCGAACACCGGGGAGCTGTTTTTT. This sequence encodes CASSLPGPNTGELFF.

In this sample, this clonotype turned up many times. The V and J genes are TRBV9 and TRBJ2-7; D gene ambiguous. Germline V gene lookup returns CDR1 SGDLS and CDR2 YYNGEE. The V gene lost 0 bases and the J gene lost 0 bases, with 13 bases spanning the gap. The CDR3 runs 16 residues. CDR3 nucleotides: TGTGCCAGCAGCGTAGGGGATAGCCCCAGCTCCTACGAGCAGTACTTC. Amino acid sequence: CASSVGDSPSSYEQYF.

The chain is built from TRBV7-3 and TRBJ2-2; D is uncertain. With 6 bases removed from V and 1 base from J, the gap between germline ends came to 9 bases. The germline V gene encodes CDR1 SGHTA and CDR2 FQGTGA. CDR3 length: 14 residues. Here the CDR3 reads CASRESLNTGELFF. The CDR3 region has the DNA TGTGCCAGCAGGGAGAGTCTGAACACCGGGGAGCTGTTTTTT.

The chain employs TRBV6-1 and TRBJ1-3; D might be TRBD1 (6 bases). Trimming took 3 bases from V and 0 from J, leaving 18 bases between them. The CDR3 sequence is 18 residues long. CDR1 and CDR2 (germline): MNHNS, SASEGT. CDR3 bases: TGTGCCAGCAGTGAGGGACACCATAGTCCCTCCTCTGGAAACACCATATATTTT. Amino acid sequence: CASSEGHHSPSSGNTIYF.

The chain has TRBV6-5 and TRBJ1-2, with D possibly being TRBD1 (6 bases). CDR3 length: 13 amino acids. Germline V gives CDR1 MNHEY, CDR2 SVGAGI. Trimming took 0 bases from V and 8 from J, leaving 10 bases between them. Here the CDR3 DNA reads TGTGCCAGCAGTTACTCGAGTAGGGGGGGCTACACCTTC. Translation: CASSYSSRGGYTF.